The present T cell receptor (beta chain) was sequenced within a study of Ad26.COV2.S vaccination and SARS-CoV-2 variants. The overall study: Administration of Ad26.COV2.S was intramuscular, either once or twice 56 days apart. Overall study findings and caveats: Vaccine recipients posted higher spike-specific TCR breadth than their placebo counterparts. Post-vaccination spike-specific CD8+ and CD4+ T cell responses reportedly had substantial breadth.

Germline CDR1 and CDR2: SGHAT and FQNNGV. CDR3 length equals 15 residues. J was trimmed by 7 bases and V by 4 bases; bases with no gene match: 5. Stated treatment: 15 to 20 received Ad26.COV2.S at low or high dose, single or two shots; roughly five received placebo; per-sample allocation not given. Samples analyzed were those drawn on day 63 after the first vaccine or placebo injection. As its vector, the vaccine had Ad26, which expressed Wuhan-strain SARS-CoV-2 spike. A word on this clone: The antigen remains undetermined.

Libraries were prepared by immunoSEQ multiplex PCR; TCRdb keeps only in-frame clonotypes and omits some of them. The sample yields some 480,000 clones, 87% seen once. This TCR was sampled from a person between 18 and 65 years old who received the Ad26.COV2.S COVID-19 vaccine or a placebo. The rearrangement joins TRBV11-2 to TRBJ2-7; 15 bases align to TRBD2. Sequencing used peripheral blood, obtained in a trial of Ad26.COV2.S vaccine versus placebo. CDR3 in amino acids: CASSWTSGRAREQYF. The CDR3 DNA is TGTGCCAGCAGCTGGACTAGCGGGAGGGCCAGGGAGCAGTACTTC.